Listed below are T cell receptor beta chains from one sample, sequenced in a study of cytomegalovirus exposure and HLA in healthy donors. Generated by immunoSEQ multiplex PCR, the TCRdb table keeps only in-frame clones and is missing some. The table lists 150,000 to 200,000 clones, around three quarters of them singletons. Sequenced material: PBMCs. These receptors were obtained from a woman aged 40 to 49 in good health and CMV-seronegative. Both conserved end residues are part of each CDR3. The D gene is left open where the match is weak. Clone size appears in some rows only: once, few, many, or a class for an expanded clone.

CDR3 DNA: TGTGCCAGCAGTTCCCCCTCTAGCACAGATACGCAGTATTTT; CDR3 protein: CASSSPSSTDTQYF; D gene: NA; V gene: TRBV28; J gene: TRBJ2-3; clone size: NA
CDR3 DNA: TGTTCCAGCAGCTTATTACAGGGGGCCCAGCATTTT; CDR3 protein: CSSSLLQGAQHF; D gene: TRBD1; V gene: TRBV7-9; J gene: TRBJ1-5; clone size: NA
CDR3 DNA: TGTGTCACCGCTAGACAGACCTACGAGCAGTACTTC; CDR3 protein: CVTARQTYEQYF; D gene: NA; V gene: TRBV10-3; J gene: TRBJ2-7; clone size: NA
CDR3 DNA: TGTGCCAGCTCACCATACGGACAGACACGCGAGCAGTTCTTC; CDR3 protein: CASSPYGQTREQFF; D gene: NA; V gene: TRBV18; J gene: TRBJ2-1; clone size: NA
CDR3 DNA: TGTGCCAGCAGTGGTGACGGGGGGGCCCGAGAGACCCAGTACTTC; CDR3 protein: CASSGDGGARETQYF; D gene: TRBD2; V gene: TRBV6-1; J gene: TRBJ2-5; clone size: NA
CDR3 DNA: TGTGCCAGCACCAGCAGGGTGACAAATGAAAAACTGTTTTTT; CDR3 protein: CASTSRVTNEKLFF; D gene: NA; V gene: TRBV6-1; J gene: TRBJ1-4; clone size: NA
CDR3 DNA: TGTGCCAGCAGCTTAAGCCAGCGGGGGGGAGGTGGGGCCAACGTCCTGACTTTC; CDR3 protein: CASSLSQRGGGGANVLTF; D gene: TRBD2; V gene: TRBV7-9; J gene: TRBJ2-6; clone size: NA
CDR3 DNA: TGTGCCAGCACCAAGGGAGGGGATGGGGGCTACACCTTC; CDR3 protein: CASTKGGDGGYTF; D gene: NA; V gene: TRBV2; J gene: TRBJ1-2; clone size: NA
CDR3 DNA: TGTGCCAGTAGTCCCAGTGAATTTAACTATGGCTACACCTTC; CDR3 protein: CASSPSEFNYGYTF; D gene: NA; V gene: TRBV19; J gene: TRBJ1-2; clone size: once
CDR3 DNA: TGTGCCAGTAGTAGCTATTTATTCCAAGAAGCCCAGTACTTC; CDR3 protein: CASSSYLFQEAQYF; D gene: NA; V gene: TRBV19; J gene: TRBJ2-5; clone size: NA
CDR3 DNA: TGTGCCAGCAGCCCGGACAGGGGGCGAGGTGCTAATGAAAAACTGTTTTTT; CDR3 protein: CASSPDRGRGANEKLFF; D gene: TRBD1; V gene: TRBV2; J gene: TRBJ1-4; clone size: NA